This entry is about one T cell receptor (beta chain). As yet, its antigen is unknown. PCR primers comprised 60 Vbeta and 13 Jbeta primers. Repertoires were generated with immunoSEQ multiplex PCR, while TCRdb's copy carries only in-frame clones and drops some. This table has around 91,000 clones, about four fifths appearing once. The CDR3 sequence is 14 residues long. Germline CDR1 and CDR2: LNHDA and SQIVND (reference sequence). V was clipped by 4 bases and J by 9 bases; unmatched bases: 8. The source of the sample is a study of cytomegalovirus exposure and HLA in healthy donors. Points from the study as a whole: The authors listed around 150 TCR beta chains as cytomegalovirus-associated.

Sequencing input: PBMCs. The source of this sequence is a man younger than 30 in good health and CMV-seronegative. The chain carries TRBV19 and TRBJ2-3; 9 bases align to TRBD2. CDR3 loop: CASSTAGGERTQYF. For the CDR3, the DNA is TGTGCCAGTAGTACGGCGGGAGGGGAGCGCACGCAGTATTTT.